What follows are 2 T cell receptor beta chains derived from one specimen sequenced in a study of chemoradiotherapy in HPV16-positive cancers. TCRdb's copy holds only in-frame clones and misses some; the assay was immunoSEQ multiplex PCR. The sample includes about 33,000 clones, around 83% seen only once; the top ten take under 2.5%. The input for sequencing was blood, taken from a patient who underwent chemoradiotherapy. The receptor set was obtained from a human donor with HPV-associated anogenital cancer.

The rearrangement links TRBV27 to TRBJ1-1, with D maybe TRBD1 (5 bases). Deletions cut 4 bases from V and 1 base from J, with 13 bases between. CDR3 size: 15 residues. The germline V gene encodes CDR1 MNHEY and CDR2 SMNVEV (reference sequence). CDR3 protein: CASSSLGTPNTEAFF. The CDR3 nucleotides are TGTGCCAGCAGTTCCCTCGGGACCCCGAACACTGAAGCTTTCTTT.

This rearrangement joins TRBV6-6 to TRBJ2-5; D not resolved. With 3 bases removed from V and 3 bases from J, the gap between germline ends came to 11 bases. Germline CDR1 MNHNY, CDR2 SVGAGI (reference sequence). The length of the CDR3 is 14 residues. Here the CDR3 reads CASSYGGAKETQYF. In nucleotides, the CDR3 is TGTGCCAGCAGTTATGGTGGAGCCAAAGAGACCCAGTACTTC.